These T cell receptor beta chains were read from a single sample in a study of blood T cells in healthy people across ages. TCRdb redid the calling of the 5' RACE reads with MiXCR, one entry per CDR3 protein. The data show over a million distinct CDR3 sequences, around 45% seen once. Sequencing was performed on blood. Receptor source: an older woman in good health. CDR3s include the opening cysteine and the closing phenylalanine or tryptophan. D genes are given only for firm matches. Only part of the rows carry a size: once, few, many, or a class if the clone is expanded.

.,.,TRBV27,TRBJ2-7,TGTGCCAGCAGTTCGGGGCCGCTTGGGGAGAAGTACTTC,CASSSGPLGEKYF
few,.,TRBV9,TRBJ2-4,TGTGCCAGCAGCGGGAGGGCCAAAAACATTCAGTACTTC,CASSGRAKNIQYF
.,TRBD2,TRBV20-1,TRBJ2-3,TGCAGTGCCTGGTTAACTAGCGGCGGGGATACGCAGTATTTT,CSAWLTSGGDTQYF
.,TRBD1,TRBV12-3/TRBV12-4,TRBJ2-7,TGTGCCAGCAGCCCGAGGGGACAGGGGCTCTACGAGCAGTACTTC,CASSPRGQGLYEQYF
few,.,TRBV20-1,TRBJ2-1,TGCAGTGCCTTGGGAATAGCGTACAATGAGCAGTTCTTC,CSALGIAYNEQFF
.,.,TRBV29-1,TRBJ2-5,TGCAGCGTTGAGACGGCTAGCAGACAAGAGACCCAGTACTTC,CSVETASRQETQYF
.,.,TRBV6-5,TRBJ2-7,TGTGCCAGCAGAACGAATTGGCTAGACCTACGAGGGCAGTACTTC,CASRTNWLDLRGQYF
few,TRBD2,TRBV9,TRBJ2-6,TGTGCCAGCAGCACCCCCTCCGGGACTAGCCCCCCCTCTGGGGCCAACGTCCTGACTTTC,CASSTPSGTSPPSGANVLTF
.,TRBD2,TRBV4-2,TRBJ2-2,TGTGCCAGCAGCCACGGGACTAGCGGGAGTGAGGGCACCGGGGAGCTGTTTTTT,CASSHGTSGSEGTGELFF
.,.,TRBV20-1,TRBJ2-1,TGCAGTGCTAGGGGGTACGACAATGAGCAGTTCTTC,CSARGYDNEQFF
.,TRBD2,TRBV6-5,TRBJ2-2,TGTGCCAGCAGTTACCGGACTAGCGGCTACACCGGGGAGCTGTTTTTT,CASSYRTSGYTGELFF
.,.,TRBV7-2,TRBJ1-5,TGTGCCAGCAGCTTAGAGGCCACGGGTCAGCCCCAGCATTTT,CASSLEATGQPQHF
.,TRBD2,TRBV2,TRBJ2-7,TGTGCCAGCGGCGGGAGGGCTTACAATGAGCAGTACTTC,CASGGRAYNEQYF
few,.,TRBV20-1,TRBJ2-1,TGCAGTGCTAGGGACGTGACCTCCTACAATGAGCAGTTCTTC,CSARDVTSYNEQFF
.,.,TRBV29-1,TRBJ2-1,TGCAGCGTTGTGGGTTTTACCGACAATGAGCAGTTCTTC,CSVVGFTDNEQFF
.,.,TRBV6-4,TRBJ1-6,TGTGCCAGCAGTGGAGGGAAAGCGGGTTCACCCCTCCACTTT,CASSGGKAGSPLHF
many,TRBD2,TRBV7-8,TRBJ2-1,TGTGCCAGCAGCTCCGTAGCGGGCCTCTTAGAGCAGTTCTTC,CASSSVAGLLEQFF
.,.,TRBV7-9,TRBJ1-1,TGTGCCAGCAGTCGAGTGGGAGGCACTGAAGCTTTCTTT,CASSRVGGTEAFF
many,.,TRBV12-3/TRBV12-4,TRBJ2-3,TGTGCCAGCAGTTTAGCGACAGATACGCAGTATTTT,CASSLATDTQYF
few,TRBD1,TRBV3-1,TRBJ1-2,TGTGCCAGCAGCCAATACCCTCGACAGGGCCTGTATGGCTACACCTTC,CASSQYPRQGLYGYTF
.,TRBD1,TRBV6-1,TRBJ2-1,TGTGCCAGCAGTGTCGGGACAGCTGGTACAAATGAGCAGTTCTTC,CASSVGTAGTNEQFF
once,TRBD2,TRBV3-1,TRBJ2-1,TGTGCCAGCAGCCAAGGAATGGGGGACTACTACAATGAGCAGTTCTTC,CASSQGMGDYYNEQFF